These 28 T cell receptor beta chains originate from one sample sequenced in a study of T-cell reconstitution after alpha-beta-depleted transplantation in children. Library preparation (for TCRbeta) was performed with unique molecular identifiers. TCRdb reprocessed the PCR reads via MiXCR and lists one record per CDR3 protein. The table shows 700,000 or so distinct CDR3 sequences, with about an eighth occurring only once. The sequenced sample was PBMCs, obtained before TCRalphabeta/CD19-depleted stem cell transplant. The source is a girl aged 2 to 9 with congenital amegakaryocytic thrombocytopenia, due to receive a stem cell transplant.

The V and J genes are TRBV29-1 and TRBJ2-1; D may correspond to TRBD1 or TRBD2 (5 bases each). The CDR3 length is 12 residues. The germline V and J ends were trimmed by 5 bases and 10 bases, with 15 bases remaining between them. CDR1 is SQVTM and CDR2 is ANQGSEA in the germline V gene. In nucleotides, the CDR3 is TGCAGCGTTAGGGACGGTGCCTTAGAGCAGTTCTTC. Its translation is CSVRDGALEQFF.

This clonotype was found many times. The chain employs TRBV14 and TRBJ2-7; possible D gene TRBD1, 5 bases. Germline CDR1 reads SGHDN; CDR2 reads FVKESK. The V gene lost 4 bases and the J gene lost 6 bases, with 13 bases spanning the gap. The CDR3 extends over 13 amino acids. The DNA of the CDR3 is TGTGCCAGCAGCCCACCAGGGTATATCGAGCAGTACTTC. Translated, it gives CASSPPGYIEQYF.

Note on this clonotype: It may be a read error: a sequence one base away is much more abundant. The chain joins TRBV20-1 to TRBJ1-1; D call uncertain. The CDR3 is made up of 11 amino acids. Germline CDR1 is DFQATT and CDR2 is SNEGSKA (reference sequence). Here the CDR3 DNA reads TGCAGTGCCCACGGGAACACTGAAGCTTCCTTT. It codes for CSAHGNTEASF.

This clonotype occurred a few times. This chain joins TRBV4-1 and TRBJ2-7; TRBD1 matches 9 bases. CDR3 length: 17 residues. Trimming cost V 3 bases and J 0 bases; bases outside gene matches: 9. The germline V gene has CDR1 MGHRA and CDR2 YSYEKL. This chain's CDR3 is CASSHYHGTGSSYEQYF. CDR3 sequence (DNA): TGCGCCAGCAGCCATTACCACGGGACAGGGAGCTCCTACGAGCAGTACTTC.

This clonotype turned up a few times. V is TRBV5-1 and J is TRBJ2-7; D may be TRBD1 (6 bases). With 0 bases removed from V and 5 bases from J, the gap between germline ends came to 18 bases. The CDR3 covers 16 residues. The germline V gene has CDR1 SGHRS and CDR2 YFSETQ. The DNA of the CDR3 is TGCGCCAGCAGCTTGGCCTTCGGCAGGGGTGTCCACGAGCAGTACTTC. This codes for CASSLAFGRGVHEQYF.

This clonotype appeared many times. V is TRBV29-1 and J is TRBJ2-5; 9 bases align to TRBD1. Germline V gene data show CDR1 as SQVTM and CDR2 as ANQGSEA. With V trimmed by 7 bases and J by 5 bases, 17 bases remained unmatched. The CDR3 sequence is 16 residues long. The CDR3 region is CSGKGTGTGIRETQYF. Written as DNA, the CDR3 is TGCAGCGGCAAGGGAACCGGGACAGGGATTCGGGAGACCCAGTACTTC.

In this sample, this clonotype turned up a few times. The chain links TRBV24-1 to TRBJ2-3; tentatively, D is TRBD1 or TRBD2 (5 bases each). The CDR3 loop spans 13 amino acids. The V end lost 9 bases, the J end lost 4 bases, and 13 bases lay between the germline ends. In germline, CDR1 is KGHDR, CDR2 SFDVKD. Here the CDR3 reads CATGGEVADTQYF. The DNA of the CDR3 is TGTGCCACCGGGGGAGAAGTCGCAGATACGCAGTATTTT.

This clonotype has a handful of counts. CDR3: CAISIDRGSYEQYF. CDR3 DNA: TGTGCCATCAGTATTGACAGGGGATCCTACGAGCAGTACTTC. The chain has TRBV10-3 and TRBJ2-7, with TRBD1 matching over 8 bases. The CDR3 contains 14 residues. CDR1 is ENHRY and CDR2 is SYGVKD in the germline V gene. J lost 1 base, V lost 5 bases, and 4 bases had no gene match.

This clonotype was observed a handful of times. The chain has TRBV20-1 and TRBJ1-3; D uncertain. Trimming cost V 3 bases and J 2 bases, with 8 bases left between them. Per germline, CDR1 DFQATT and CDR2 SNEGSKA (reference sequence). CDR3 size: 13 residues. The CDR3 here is CSARQPTGNTIYF. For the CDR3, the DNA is TGCAGTGCTAGGCAGCCGACTGGAAACACCATATATTTT.

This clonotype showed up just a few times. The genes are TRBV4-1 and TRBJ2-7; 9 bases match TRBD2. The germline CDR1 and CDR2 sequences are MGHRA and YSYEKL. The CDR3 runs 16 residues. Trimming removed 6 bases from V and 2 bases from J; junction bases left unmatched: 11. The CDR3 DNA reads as TGCGCCAGCAGACAGACCATTAGCGGGGGAACCTACGAGCAGTACTTC. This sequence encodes CASRQTISGGTYEQYF.

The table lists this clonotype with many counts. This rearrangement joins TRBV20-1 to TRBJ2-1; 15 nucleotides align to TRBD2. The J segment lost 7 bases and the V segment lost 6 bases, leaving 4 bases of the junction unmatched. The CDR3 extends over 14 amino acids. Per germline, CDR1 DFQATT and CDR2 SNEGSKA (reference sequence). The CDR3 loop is CSATGTSGRNEQFF. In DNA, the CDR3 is TGCAGTGCGACCGGGACTAGCGGGAGGAATGAGCAGTTCTTC.

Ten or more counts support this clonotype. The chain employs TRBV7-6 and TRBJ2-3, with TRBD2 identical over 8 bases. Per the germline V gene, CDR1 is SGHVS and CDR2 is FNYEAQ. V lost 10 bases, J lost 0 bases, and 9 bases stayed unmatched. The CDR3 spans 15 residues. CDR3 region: CATQKSGGSTDTQYF. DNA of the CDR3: TGTGCCACCCAAAAGAGCGGGGGCAGCACAGATACGCAGTATTTT.

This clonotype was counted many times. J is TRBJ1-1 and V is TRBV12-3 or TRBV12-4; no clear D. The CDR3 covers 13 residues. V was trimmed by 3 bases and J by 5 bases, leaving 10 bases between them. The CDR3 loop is CASSFGHGTEAFF. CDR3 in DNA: TGTGCCAGCAGTTTCGGCCACGGAACTGAAGCTTTCTTT.

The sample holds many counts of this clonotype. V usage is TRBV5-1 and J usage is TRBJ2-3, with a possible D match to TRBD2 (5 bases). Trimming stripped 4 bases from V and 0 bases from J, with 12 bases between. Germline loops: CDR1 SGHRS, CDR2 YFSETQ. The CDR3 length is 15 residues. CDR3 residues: CASSGSGTSTDTQYF. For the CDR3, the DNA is TGCGCCAGCAGCGGAAGCGGCACTAGCACAGATACGCAGTATTTT.

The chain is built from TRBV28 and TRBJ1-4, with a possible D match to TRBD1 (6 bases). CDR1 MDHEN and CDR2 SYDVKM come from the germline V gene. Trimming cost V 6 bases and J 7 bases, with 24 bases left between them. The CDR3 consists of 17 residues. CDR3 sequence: CASSGRMGAQKGEKLFF. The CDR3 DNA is TGTGCCAGCAGCGGCCGAATGGGGGCGCAGAAGGGTGAAAAACTGTTTTTT.

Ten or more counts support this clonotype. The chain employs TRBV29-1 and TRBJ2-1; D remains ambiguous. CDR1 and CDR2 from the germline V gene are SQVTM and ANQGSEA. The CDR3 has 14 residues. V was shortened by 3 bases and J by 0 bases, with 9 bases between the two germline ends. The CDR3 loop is CSVDVLSSYNEQFF. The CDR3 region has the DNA TGCAGCGTTGACGTGTTGAGCTCCTACAATGAGCAGTTCTTC.

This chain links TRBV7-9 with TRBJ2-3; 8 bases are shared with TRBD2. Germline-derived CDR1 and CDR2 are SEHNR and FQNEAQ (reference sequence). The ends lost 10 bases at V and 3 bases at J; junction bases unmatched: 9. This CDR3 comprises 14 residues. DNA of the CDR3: TGTGCCATGCAGAGACTAGCGAGAACAGATACGCAGTATTTT. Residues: CAMQRLARTDTQYF.

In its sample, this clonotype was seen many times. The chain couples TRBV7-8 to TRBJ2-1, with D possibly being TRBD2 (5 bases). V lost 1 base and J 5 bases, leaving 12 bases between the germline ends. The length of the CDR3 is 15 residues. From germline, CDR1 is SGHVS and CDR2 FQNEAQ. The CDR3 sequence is CASSLVARADNEQFF. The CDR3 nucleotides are TGTGCCAGCAGCTTAGTTGCGAGGGCTGACAATGAGCAGTTCTTC. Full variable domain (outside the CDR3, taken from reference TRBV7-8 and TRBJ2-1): GAGVSQSPRYKVAKRGQDVALRCDPISGHVSLFWYQQALGQGPEFLTYFQNEAQLDKSGLPSDRFFAERPEGSVSTLKIQRTQQEDSAVYLCASSLVARADNEQFFGPGTRLTVL.

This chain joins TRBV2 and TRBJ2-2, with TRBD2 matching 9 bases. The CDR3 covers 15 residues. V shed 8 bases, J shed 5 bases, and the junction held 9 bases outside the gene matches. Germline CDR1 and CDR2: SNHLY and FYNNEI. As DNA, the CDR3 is TGTGCCAGCGTGCGGGAGGGCCCGAGAACCGGGGAGCTGTTTTTT. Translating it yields CASVREGPRTGELFF. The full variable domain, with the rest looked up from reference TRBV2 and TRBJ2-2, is EPEVTQTPSHQVTQMGQEVILRCVPISNHLYFYWYRQILGQKVEFLVSFYNNEISEKSEIFDDQFSVERPDGSNFTLKIRSTKLEDSAMYFCASVREGPRTGELFFGEGSRLTVL.

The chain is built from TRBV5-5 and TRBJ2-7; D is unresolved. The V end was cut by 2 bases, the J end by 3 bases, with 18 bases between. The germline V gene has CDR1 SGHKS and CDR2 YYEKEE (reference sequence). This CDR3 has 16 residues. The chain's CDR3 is CASSLDVANPFYEQYF. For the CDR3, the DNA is TGTGCCAGCAGCTTAGATGTCGCGAATCCCTTCTACGAGCAGTACTTC.

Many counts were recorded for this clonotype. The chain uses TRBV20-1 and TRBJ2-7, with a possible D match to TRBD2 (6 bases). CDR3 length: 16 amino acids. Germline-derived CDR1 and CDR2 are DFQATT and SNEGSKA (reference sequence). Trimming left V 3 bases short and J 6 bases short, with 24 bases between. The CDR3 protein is CSASPPRLGMLGEQYF. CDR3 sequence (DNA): TGCAGTGCTAGCCCACCCCGACTAGGGATGTTGGGCGAGCAGTACTTC.

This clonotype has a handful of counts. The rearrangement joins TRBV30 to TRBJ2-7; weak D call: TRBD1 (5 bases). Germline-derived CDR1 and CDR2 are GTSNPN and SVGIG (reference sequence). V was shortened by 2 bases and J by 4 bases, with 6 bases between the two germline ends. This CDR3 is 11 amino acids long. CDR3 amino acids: CAWSRQYEQYF. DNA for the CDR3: TGTGCCTGGAGTAGACAGTACGAGCAGTACTTC.

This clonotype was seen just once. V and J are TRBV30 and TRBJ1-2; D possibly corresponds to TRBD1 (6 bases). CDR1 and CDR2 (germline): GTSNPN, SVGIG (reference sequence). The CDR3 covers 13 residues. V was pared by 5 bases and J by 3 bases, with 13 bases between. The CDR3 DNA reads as TGTGCCTGGGGAGACAGGTCTGACTATGGCTACACCTTC. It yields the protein CAWGDRSDYGYTF. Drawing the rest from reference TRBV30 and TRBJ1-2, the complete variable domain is SQTIHQWPATLVQPVGSPLSLECTVEGTSNPNLYWYRQAAGRGLQLLFYSVGIGQISSEVPQNLSASRPQDRQFILSSKKLLLSDSGFYLCAWGDRSDYGYTFGSGTRLTVV.

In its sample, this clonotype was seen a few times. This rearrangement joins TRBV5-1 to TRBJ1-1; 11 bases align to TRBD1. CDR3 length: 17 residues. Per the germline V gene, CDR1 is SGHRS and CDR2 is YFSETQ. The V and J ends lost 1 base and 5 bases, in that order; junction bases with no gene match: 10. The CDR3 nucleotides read TGCGCCAGCAGCTTGCAAGGACAGGGGGCGTTCGGGACTGAAGCTTTCTTT. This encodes CASSLQGQGAFGTEAFF.

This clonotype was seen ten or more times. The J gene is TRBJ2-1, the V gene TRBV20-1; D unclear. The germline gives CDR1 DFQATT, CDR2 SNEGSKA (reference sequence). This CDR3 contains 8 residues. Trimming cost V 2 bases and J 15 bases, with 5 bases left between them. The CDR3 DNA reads TGCAGTGCTAGAATAGGGTTCTTC. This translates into CSARIGFF.

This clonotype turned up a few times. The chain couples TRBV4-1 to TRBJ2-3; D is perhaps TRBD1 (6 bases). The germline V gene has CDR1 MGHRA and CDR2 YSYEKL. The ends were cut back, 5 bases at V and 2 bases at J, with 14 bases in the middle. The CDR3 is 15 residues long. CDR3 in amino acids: CASSVRGGNTDTQYF. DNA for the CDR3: TGCGCCAGCAGCGTGAGAGGGGGAAACACAGATACGCAGTATTTT.

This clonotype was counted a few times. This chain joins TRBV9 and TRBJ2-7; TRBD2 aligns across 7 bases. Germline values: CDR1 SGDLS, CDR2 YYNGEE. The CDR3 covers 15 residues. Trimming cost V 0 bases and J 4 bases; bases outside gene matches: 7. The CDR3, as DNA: TGTGCCAGCAGCGTAGCTGGGGGGGGAACATACGAGCAGTACTTC. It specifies CASSVAGGGTYEQYF.

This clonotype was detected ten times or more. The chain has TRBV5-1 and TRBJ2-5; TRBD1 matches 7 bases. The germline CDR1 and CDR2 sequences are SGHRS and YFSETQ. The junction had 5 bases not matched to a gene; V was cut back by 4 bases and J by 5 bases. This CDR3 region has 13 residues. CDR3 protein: CASSEGQWETQYF. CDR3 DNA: TGCGCCAGCAGCGAGGGACAGTGGGAGACCCAGTACTTC.